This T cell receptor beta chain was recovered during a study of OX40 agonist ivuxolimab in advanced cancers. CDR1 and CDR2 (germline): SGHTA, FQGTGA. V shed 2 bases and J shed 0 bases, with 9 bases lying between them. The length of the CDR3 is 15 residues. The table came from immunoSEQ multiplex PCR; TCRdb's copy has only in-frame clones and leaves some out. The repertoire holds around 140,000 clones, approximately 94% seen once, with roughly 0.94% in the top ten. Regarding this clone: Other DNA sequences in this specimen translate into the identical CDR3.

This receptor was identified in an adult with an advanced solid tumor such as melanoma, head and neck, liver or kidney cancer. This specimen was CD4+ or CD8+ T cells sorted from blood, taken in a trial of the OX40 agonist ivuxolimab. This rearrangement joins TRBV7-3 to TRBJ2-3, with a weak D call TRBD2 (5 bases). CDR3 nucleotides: TGTGCCAGCAGCTTAGGGCTAGCTAGCACAGATACGCAGTATTTT. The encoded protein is CASSLGLASTDTQYF.